This T cell receptor (beta chain) stems from a study of cytomegalovirus exposure and HLA in healthy donors. Study findings and constraints: Information on immune exposure was restricted to one variable (CMV serostatus). Productive status was seen about 87% or about 30% of the time for most TCR beta V segments in an earlier analysis. While the bulk of TCR sequences proved rare, some public TCRs turned up in many donors.

Sampled while nominally healthy, donors likely had unrecorded immune exposures. The PCR used 60 Vbeta and 13 Jbeta primers. TCRdb's copy holds only in-frame clones and misses some; the assay was immunoSEQ multiplex PCR. The data hold tens of thousands of clones, with 75% to 80% observed a single time. In the case of this clone: Its antigen is currently unknown.

J gave up 10 bases and V 8 bases, and 19 bases lay outside the gene matches. This CDR3 is 15 amino acids long. The germline V gene has CDR1 MNHEY and CDR2 SVGAGI. The TCR was taken from a woman in her thirties or forties in good health and CMV-seronegative. The gene calls are TRBV6-5 and TRBJ1-1; 7 bases are a match to TRBD1. Input material: PBMCs. The CDR3 region has the DNA TGTGCCAGCGCAACATCGGGACAGATTTCTAGGGGAGCTTTCTTT. Its translation is CASATSGQISRGAFF.